This T cell receptor (beta chain) is drawn from a study of control samples from healthy donors and cancer patients. Trimming removed 8 bases from V and 8 bases from J; junction bases left unmatched: 18. This CDR3 has 16 amino acids. Germline values: CDR1 SGHAT, CDR2 FQNNGV. The data were produced by immunoSEQ multiplex PCR, yet TCRdb's version contains in-frame clones alone and is incomplete. The sample consists of under 20,000 clones, 84% of them appearing once. This TCR was recovered from a woman aged 70-85 years with lung cancer. Sequencing used PBMCs. The chain employs TRBV11-2 and TRBJ1-3; 7 positions match TRBD1. CDR3: CASGSGNRGRGDTIYF. The CDR3 DNA reads as TGTGCCAGCGGCTCAGGAAACAGGGGCCGGGGGGACACCATATATTTT.